Each of the 3 T cell receptor beta chains below was sequenced from the same sample in a study of Ad26.COV2.S vaccination and SARS-CoV-2 variants. Stated treatment: about 20 received Ad26.COV2.S at low or high dose, single or two shots; about 5 received placebo; per-sample allocation not given. The samples were gathered on day 63 after the first injection of vaccine or placebo. Assay used: immunoSEQ multiplex PCR; TCRdb lists only in-frame clones, some missing. This table has about 320,000 clones, approximately 86% appearing once. The sequencing here drew on peripheral blood, taken in a trial of Ad26.COV2.S vaccine versus placebo. These receptor sequences come from a person between 18 and 59 years old who received the Ad26.COV2.S COVID-19 vaccine or a placebo.

The chain has TRBV11-2 and TRBJ2-5; 9 nucleotides line up with TRBD2. The J segment lost 5 bases and the V segment lost 5 bases, leaving 21 bases of the junction unmatched. CDR3 length: 19 amino acids. CDR1 is SGHAT and CDR2 is FQNNGV in the germline V gene. The CDR3 nucleotides are TGTGCCAGCAGCCAACGGGAGAGATTCAAGCTAGCGGGGAGGGAGACCCAGTACTTC. Protein product: CASSQRERFKLAGRETQYF. Filled out from reference TRBV11-2 and TRBJ2-5, the complete variable domain reads EAGVAQSPRYKIIEKRQSVAFWCNPISGHATLYWYQQILGQGPKLLIQFQNNGVVDDSQLPKDRFSAERLKGVDSTLKIQPAKLEDSAVYLCASSQRERFKLAGRETQYFGPGTRLLVL.

The rearrangement links TRBV7-2 to TRBJ1-3; D is undetermined. The CDR3 contains 15 residues. Germline CDR1 is SGHTA and CDR2 is FQGNSA. Trimming took 0 bases from V and 2 from J, leaving 8 bases between them. CDR3 sequence (DNA): TGTGCCAGCAGCTTAGCCCGATATCCTGGAAACACCATATATTTT. Translation: CASSLARYPGNTIYF.

The genes are TRBV6-6 and TRBJ2-1; 9 nucleotides line up with TRBD2. Per the germline V gene, CDR1 is MNHNY and CDR2 is SVGAGI (reference sequence). V was pared by 3 bases and J by 7 bases, with 7 bases of the junction left unmatched. The CDR3 consists of 15 residues. The CDR3 DNA follows: TGTGCCAGCAGTTATGAAAAGGGACTAGCTAATGAGCAGTTCTTC. As protein: CASSYEKGLANEQFF.